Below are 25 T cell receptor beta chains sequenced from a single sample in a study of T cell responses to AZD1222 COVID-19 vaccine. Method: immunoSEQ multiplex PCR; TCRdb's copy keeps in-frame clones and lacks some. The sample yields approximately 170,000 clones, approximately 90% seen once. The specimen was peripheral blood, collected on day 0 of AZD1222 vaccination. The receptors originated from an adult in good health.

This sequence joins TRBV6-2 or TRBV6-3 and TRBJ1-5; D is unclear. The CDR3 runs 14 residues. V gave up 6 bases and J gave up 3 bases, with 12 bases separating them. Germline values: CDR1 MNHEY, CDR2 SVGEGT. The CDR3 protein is CASSSVEYNQPQHF. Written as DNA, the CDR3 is TGTGCCAGCAGCTCTGTGGAGTACAATCAGCCCCAGCATTTT.

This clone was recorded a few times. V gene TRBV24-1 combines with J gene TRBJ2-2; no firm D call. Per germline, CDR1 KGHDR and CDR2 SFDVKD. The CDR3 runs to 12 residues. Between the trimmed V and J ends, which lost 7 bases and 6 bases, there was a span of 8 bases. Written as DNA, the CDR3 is TGTGCCACCAGATCGTTGTCCGGGGAGCTGTTTTTT. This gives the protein CATRSLSGELFF.

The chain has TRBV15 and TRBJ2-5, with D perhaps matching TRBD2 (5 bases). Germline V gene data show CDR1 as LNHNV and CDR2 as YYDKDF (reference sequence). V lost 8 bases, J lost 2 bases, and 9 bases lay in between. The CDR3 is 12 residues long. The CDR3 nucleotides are TGTGCCACCCTGGACTCTCAAGAGACCCAGTACTTC. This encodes CATLDSQETQYF.

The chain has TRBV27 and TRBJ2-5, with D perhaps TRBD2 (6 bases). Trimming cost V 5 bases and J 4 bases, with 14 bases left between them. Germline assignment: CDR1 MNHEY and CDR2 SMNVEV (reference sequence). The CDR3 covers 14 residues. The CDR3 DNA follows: TGTGCCAGCAGTCCGGGGAGGAGGGGAGAGACCCAGTACTTC. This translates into CASSPGRRGETQYF.

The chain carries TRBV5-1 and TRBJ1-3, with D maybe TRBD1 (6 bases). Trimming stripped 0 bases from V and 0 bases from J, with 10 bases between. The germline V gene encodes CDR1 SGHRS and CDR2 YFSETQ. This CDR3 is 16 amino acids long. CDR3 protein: CASSLEGQSSGNTIYF. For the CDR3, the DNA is TGCGCCAGCAGCTTGGAAGGACAGAGCTCTGGAAACACCATATATTTT.

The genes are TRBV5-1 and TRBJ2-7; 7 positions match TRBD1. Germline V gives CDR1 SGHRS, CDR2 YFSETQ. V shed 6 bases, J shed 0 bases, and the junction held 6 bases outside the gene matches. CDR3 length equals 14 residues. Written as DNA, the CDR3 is TGCGCCAGCACCCCCCGGGACAGCTCCTACGAGCAGTACTTC. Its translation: CASTPRDSSYEQYF.

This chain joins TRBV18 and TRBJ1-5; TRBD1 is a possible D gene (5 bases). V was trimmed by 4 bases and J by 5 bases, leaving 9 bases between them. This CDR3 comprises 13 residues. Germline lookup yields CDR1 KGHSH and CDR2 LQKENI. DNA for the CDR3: TGTGCCAGCTCACGAGCCAGGGATCAGCCCCAGCATTTT. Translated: CASSRARDQPQHF.

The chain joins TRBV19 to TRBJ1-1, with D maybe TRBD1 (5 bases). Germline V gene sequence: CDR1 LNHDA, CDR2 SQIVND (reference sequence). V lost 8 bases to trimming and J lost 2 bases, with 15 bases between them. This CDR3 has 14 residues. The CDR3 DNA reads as TGTGCCAGTGCGATCCGGGACTTCAACACTGAAGCTTTCTTT. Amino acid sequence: CASAIRDFNTEAFF.

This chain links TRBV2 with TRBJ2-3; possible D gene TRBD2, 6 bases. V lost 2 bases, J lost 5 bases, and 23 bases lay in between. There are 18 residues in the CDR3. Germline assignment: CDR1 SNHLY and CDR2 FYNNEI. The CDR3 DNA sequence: TGTGCCAGCAGTGAATTATCGGTGGGGGGACTGCCGGGAGATACGCAGTATTTT. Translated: CASSELSVGGLPGDTQYF.

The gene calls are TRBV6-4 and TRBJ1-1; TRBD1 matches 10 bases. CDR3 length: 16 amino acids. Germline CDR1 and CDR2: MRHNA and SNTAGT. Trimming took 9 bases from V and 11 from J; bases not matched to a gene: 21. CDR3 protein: CASSTGTGVCSPGAFF. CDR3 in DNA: TGTGCCAGTTCAACCGGGACAGGGGTCTGTTCCCCGGGGGCTTTCTTT.

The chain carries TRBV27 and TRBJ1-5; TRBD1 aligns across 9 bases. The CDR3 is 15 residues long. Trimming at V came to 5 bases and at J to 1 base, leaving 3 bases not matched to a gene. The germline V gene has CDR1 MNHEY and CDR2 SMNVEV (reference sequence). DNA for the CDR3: TGTGCCAGCAGTAGGGACAGGGCAAGCAATCAGCCCCAGCATTTT. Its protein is CASSRDRASNQPQHF.

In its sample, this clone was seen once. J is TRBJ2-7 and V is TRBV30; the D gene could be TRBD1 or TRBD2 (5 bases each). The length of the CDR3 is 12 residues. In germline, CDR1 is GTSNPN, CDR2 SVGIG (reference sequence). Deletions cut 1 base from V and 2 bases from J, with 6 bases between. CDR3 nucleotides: TGTGCCTGGAGTGGAGGGGCCTACGAGCAGTACTTC. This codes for CAWSGGAYEQYF. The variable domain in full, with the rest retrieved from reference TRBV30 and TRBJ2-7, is SQTIHQWPATLVQPVGSPLSLECTVEGTSNPNLYWYRQAAGRGLQLLFYSVGIGQISSEVPQNLSASRPQDRQFILSSKKLLLSDSGFYLCAWSGGAYEQYFGPGTRLTVT.

The CDR3 here is CASSLVFLAGSTGELFF. Written as DNA, the CDR3 is TGTGCCAGCAGCTTAGTTTTCCTAGCGGGGTCCACCGGGGAGCTGTTTTTT. This sequence joins TRBV7-2 and TRBJ2-2; 9 bases match TRBD2. The CDR3 totals 17 residues. V dropped 1 base and J dropped 4; count of bases not matched to a gene: 7. Germline CDR1 SGHTA, CDR2 FQGNSA.

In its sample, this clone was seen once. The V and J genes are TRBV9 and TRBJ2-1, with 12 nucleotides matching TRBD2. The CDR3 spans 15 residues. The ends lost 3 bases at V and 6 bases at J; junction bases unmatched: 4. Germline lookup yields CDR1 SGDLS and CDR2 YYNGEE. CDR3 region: CASSDRLAGVNEQFF. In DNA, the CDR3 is TGTGCCAGCAGCGATCGACTAGCGGGGGTCAATGAGCAGTTCTTC.

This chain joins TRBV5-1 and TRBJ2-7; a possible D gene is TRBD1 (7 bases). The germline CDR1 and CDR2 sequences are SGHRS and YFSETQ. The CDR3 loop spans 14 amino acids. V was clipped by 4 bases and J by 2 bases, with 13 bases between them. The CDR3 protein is CASSPGDRAYEQYV. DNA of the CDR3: TGCGCCAGCAGCCCGGGGGACAGAGCCTACGAGCAGTACGTC.

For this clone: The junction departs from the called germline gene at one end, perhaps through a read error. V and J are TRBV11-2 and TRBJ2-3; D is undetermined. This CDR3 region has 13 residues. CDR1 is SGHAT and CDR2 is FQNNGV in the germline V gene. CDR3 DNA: TGTGCCAGCAACTTAGATCTAGCAGATACGCAGTATTTT. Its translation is CASNLDLADTQYF.

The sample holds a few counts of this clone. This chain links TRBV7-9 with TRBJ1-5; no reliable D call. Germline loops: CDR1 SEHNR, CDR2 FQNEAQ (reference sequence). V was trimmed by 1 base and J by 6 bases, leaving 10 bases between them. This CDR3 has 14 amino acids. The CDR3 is CASSLGSQSQPQHF. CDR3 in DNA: TGTGCCAGCAGCTTAGGTTCGCAGAGTCAGCCCCAGCATTTT.

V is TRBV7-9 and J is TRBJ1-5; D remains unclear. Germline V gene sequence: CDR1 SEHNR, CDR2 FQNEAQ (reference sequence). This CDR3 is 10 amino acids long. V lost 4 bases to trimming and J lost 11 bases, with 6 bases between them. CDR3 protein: CASSSPTQHF. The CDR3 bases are TGTGCCAGCAGCTCCCCGACCCAGCATTTT.

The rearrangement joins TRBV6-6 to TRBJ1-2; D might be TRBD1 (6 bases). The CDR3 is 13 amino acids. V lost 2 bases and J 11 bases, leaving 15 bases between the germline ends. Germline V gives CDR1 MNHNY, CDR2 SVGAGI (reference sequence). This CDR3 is CASSYPGDGSYTF. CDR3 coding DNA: TGTGCCAGCAGTTACCCAGGGGACGGAAGTTACACCTTC.

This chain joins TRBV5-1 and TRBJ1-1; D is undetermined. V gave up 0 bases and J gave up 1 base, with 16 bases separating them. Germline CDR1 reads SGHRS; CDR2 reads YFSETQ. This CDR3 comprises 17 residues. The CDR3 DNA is TGCGCCAGCAGCTTGGACGGAAGGGTTGTGCCGAACACTGAAGCTTTCTTT. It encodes CASSLDGRVVPNTEAFF.

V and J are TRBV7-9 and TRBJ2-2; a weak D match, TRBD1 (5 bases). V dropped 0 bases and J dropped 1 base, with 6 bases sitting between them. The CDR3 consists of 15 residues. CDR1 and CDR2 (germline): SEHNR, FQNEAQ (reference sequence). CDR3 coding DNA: TGTGCCAGCAGCTTAGCTACAGGGAACACCGGGGAGCTGTTTTTT. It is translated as CASSLATGNTGELFF. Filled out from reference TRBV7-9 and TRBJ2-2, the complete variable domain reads DTGVSQNPRHKITKRGQNVTFRCDPISEHNRLYWYRQTLGQGPEFLTYFQNEAQLEKSRLLSDRFSAERPKGSFSTLEIQRTEQGDSAMYLCASSLATGNTGELFFGEGSRLTVL.

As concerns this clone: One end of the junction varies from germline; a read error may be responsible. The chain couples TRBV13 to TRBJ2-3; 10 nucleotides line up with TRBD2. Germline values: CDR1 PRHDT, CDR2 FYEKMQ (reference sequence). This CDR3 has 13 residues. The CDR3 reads CASNLAGGFTQYF. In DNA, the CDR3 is TGTGCCAGCAACTTAGCGGGGGGATTTACGCAGTATTTT.

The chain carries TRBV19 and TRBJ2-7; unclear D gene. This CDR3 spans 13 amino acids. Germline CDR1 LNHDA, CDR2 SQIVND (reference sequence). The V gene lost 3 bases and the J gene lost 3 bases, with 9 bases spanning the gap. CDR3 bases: TGTGCCAGTAGTATTATCCCGAACTACGAGCAGTACTTC. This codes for CASSIIPNYEQYF.

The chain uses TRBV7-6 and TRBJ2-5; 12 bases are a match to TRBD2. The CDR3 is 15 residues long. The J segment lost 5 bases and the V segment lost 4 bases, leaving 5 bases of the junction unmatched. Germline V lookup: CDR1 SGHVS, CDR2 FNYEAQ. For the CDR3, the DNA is TGTGCCAGCAGCTGGACTAGCGGGGCGGGGGAGACCCAGTACTTC. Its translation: CASSWTSGAGETQYF.

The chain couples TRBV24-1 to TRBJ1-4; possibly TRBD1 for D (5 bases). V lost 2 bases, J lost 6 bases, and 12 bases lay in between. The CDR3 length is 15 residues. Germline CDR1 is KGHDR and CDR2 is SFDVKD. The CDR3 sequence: CATSDWHLGDEKLFF. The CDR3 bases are TGTGCCACCAGTGATTGGCACCTAGGGGATGAAAAACTGTTTTTT.